This TCR beta chain originates from a study of post-analysis software for immune sequencing data. Sequencing libraries made from TCR beta cDNA carried unique molecular identifiers. Once about 0.95 to 10 million T cells were used, about 490,000 cDNA molecules resulted. Via MiXCR, TCRdb re-called the PCR reads, giving one row per CDR3 protein. Among about 430,000 distinct CDR3 sequences, more than 30% were seen once, and the ten largest hold 6.5% to 8%. This clonotype was seen a few times. Sequenced sample: blood. This receptor was taken from a girl aged 2 to 9 with multiple sclerosis.

This chain's CDR3 is CAISESKQTANYGYTF. The CDR3 DNA is TGTGCCATCAGTGAGTCGAAACAGACGGCTAACTATGGCTACACCTTC. The chain uses TRBV10-3 and TRBJ1-2; no firm D call. The V and J ends lost 0 bases and 0 bases respectively, with 11 bases between them. This CDR3 spans 16 amino acids. CDR1 is ENHRY and CDR2 is SYGVKD in the germline V gene.